The source of this TCR beta chain is a study of identical twins. With respect to this clonotype: Its antigen is unknown.

Study observations and caveats: Model-predicted out-of-frame TCR alpha sharing fell below observed values in monozygotic twins. Insertions were reduced in abundant cord blood beta clonotypes but not in memory repertoires.

V lost 1 base to trimming and J lost 7 bases, with 7 bases between them. The CDR3 is made up of 13 amino acids. Germline CDR1 and CDR2: LGHDT and YNNKEL (reference sequence). TCRdb re-called the 5' RACE reads through MiXCR, storing one row per CDR3 protein. Altogether 200,000 to 300,000 distinct CDR3 sequences are present, 7% being singletons, with the ten largest covering approximately 3.6%. Separately, the same data were catalogued under a study of yellow fever vaccine responses in identical twins.

The sample taken for sequencing was memory (CD45RO+) T cells sorted from blood. This receptor was obtained from a woman under 30 in good health. The rearrangement links TRBV3-1 to TRBJ2-2; D remains unclear. The CDR3 spells CASSQGVGGELFF. Here the CDR3 DNA reads TGTGCCAGCAGCCAAGGGGTGGGCGGGGAGCTGTTTTTT.